The 18 T cell receptor beta chains in this list originate from one sample, sequenced in a study of CD4 T cells in relation to SARS-CoV-2 and coronaviruses. The antigens for these receptors are not known. The protocol was immunoSEQ multiplex PCR, while the TCRdb copy is restricted to in-frame clones and leaves out a portion. In the table there are about 36,000 clones, 70% to 85% of which are singletons. Sequenced material: naive CD4+ T cells from PBMCs, cultured in vitro. Stated subset: naive CD4+ T cells isolated by negative enrichment. Receptors originate from an adult with COVID-19.

The rearrangement uses TRBV7-6 and TRBJ2-1; TRBD2 matches at 10 bases. The germline CDR1 and CDR2 sequences are SGHVS and FNYEAQ. V gave up 2 bases and J gave up 7 bases; unmatched junction bases: 8. This CDR3 region has 16 residues. The DNA of the CDR3 is TGTGCCAGCAGCTTATCGCAGCGGGGGGGACAAAATGAGCAGTTCTTC. It yields the protein CASSLSQRGGQNEQFF.

This chain links TRBV25-1 with TRBJ1-1; TRBD1 is a possible D gene (5 bases). The CDR3 runs 13 residues. V lost 2 bases and J lost 8, with 12 bases in between. Germline V gives CDR1 MGHDK, CDR2 SYGVNS. The CDR3 bases are TGTGCCAGCAGTGAAGAGGGGTCGACGGAAGCTTTCTTT. It translates to CASSEEGSTEAFF.

The rearrangement uses TRBV6-5 and TRBJ1-1, with D possibly TRBD1 on 5 matching bases. Germline loops: CDR1 MNHEY, CDR2 SVGAGI. This CDR3 comprises 15 residues. V lost 6 bases to trimming and J lost 4 bases, with 18 bases between them. Here the CDR3 reads CASSKTGTTFTEAFF. CDR3 nucleotides: TGTGCCAGCAGCAAAACGGGGACTACCTTCACTGAAGCTTTCTTT.

The CDR3 here is CASRPYPQGLVGEKLFF. The CDR3 DNA follows: TGTGCCAGCAGACCCTACCCACAGGGATTGGTGGGCGAAAAACTGTTTTTT. This chain uses TRBV19 with TRBJ1-4, with D possibly TRBD1 on 6 matching bases. This CDR3 region has 17 residues. Germline CDR1 is LNHDA and CDR2 is SQIVND (reference sequence). Trimming removed 9 bases from V and 8 bases from J, with 28 bases in between.

The chain carries TRBV27 and TRBJ2-3, with D perhaps matching TRBD2 (5 bases). CDR1 is MNHEY and CDR2 is SMNVEV in the germline V gene (reference sequence). The V end lost 5 bases, the J end lost 5 bases, and 14 bases lay between the germline ends. CDR3 size: 14 residues. The CDR3 is CASSPRRTEDTQYF. CDR3 DNA: TGTGCCAGCAGTCCAAGACGGACTGAAGATACGCAGTATTTT.

This sequence joins TRBV11-2 and TRBJ2-3; 10 positions match TRBD2. The CDR3 covers 17 residues. V lost 3 bases to trimming and J lost 2 bases; unmatched junction nucleotides: 8. CDR1 and CDR2 from the germline V gene are SGHAT and FQNNGV. CDR3 sequence reads: CASSFTLAGANTDTQYF. DNA for the CDR3: TGTGCCAGCAGCTTTACCCTAGCGGGAGCAAACACAGATACGCAGTATTTT.

This chain joins TRBV20-1 and TRBJ2-1, with TRBD2 as a possible D gene (6 bases). Trimming removed 6 bases from V and 8 bases from J, with 11 bases in between. Germline assignment: CDR1 DFQATT and CDR2 SNEGSKA (reference sequence). The length of the CDR3 is 11 residues. In nucleotides, the CDR3 is TGCAGTGCGAGGGACTCCCATGAGCAGTTCTTC. Protein: CSARDSHEQFF.

J is TRBJ2-3 and V is TRBV27; no reliable D call. Trimming cost V 6 bases and J 2 bases, with 0 bases left between them. In germline, CDR1 is MNHEY, CDR2 SMNVEV (reference sequence). CDR3 length: 10 residues. This chain's CDR3 is CASSTDTQYF. The CDR3 region has the DNA TGTGCCAGCAGCACAGATACGCAGTATTTT.

A few counts support this clone. The CDR3 sequence is CASSPGTERYGYTF. CDR3 nucleotide sequence: TGTGCCAGCTCACCCGGGACAGAGCGCTATGGCTACACCTTC. The chain carries TRBV18 and TRBJ1-2; 7 bases fit TRBD1. CDR1 and CDR2 (germline): KGHSH, LQKENI. Unmatched junction bases numbered 5, after V lost 3 bases and J lost 4 bases. The CDR3 runs 14 residues.

The V call is TRBV2, the J call TRBJ2-4; 10 nucleotides line up with TRBD2. Germline CDR1 SNHLY, CDR2 FYNNEI. With 11 bases clipped from V and 9 bases from J, the junction kept 13 bases outside the gene matches. This CDR3 is 14 amino acids long. CDR3 loop: CAEGTSGNPGIQYF. DNA of the CDR3: TGTGCCGAAGGAACTAGCGGGAACCCAGGCATTCAGTACTTC.

The rearrangement uses TRBV5-1 and TRBJ2-3; D is possibly TRBD2 (6 bases). Germline CDR1 is SGHRS and CDR2 is YFSETQ. Trimming shortened V by 6 bases and J by 5 bases, and 19 bases separated the two germline ends. CDR3 length: 15 residues. The DNA of the CDR3 is TGCGCCAGCATCCCAATACCGGGAGTAGAAGATACGCAGTATTTT. As protein: CASIPIPGVEDTQYF.

The chain is built from TRBV19 and TRBJ2-3, with 14 bases aligning to TRBD2. Germline V lookup: CDR1 LNHDA, CDR2 SQIVND (reference sequence). V shed 6 bases, J shed 4 bases, and the junction held 9 bases outside the gene matches. This CDR3 spans 17 amino acids. Here the CDR3 DNA reads TGTGCCAGTAGCACGGGACTAGCGGGAGTGTTCTCAGATACGCAGTATTTT. Amino acids: CASSTGLAGVFSDTQYF.

This chain uses TRBV18 with TRBJ1-1; D perhaps matches TRBD1 (5 bases). Germline V gene lookup returns CDR1 KGHSH and CDR2 LQKENI. The CDR3 consists of 13 residues. V lost 5 bases to trimming and J lost 5 bases, with 12 bases between them. The CDR3 nucleotides are TGTGCCAGCTCAGGGGGACGGGGGACTGAAGCTTTCTTT. This sequence encodes CASSGGRGTEAFF.

V gene TRBV5-1 combines with J gene TRBJ2-1, with D possibly being TRBD2 (5 bases). The CDR3 extends over 12 amino acids. Germline V gives CDR1 SGHRS, CDR2 YFSETQ. Trimming removed 2 bases from V and 6 bases from J, with 6 bases in between. CDR3 coding DNA: TGCGCCAGCAGCTTCCTAGCCAATGAGCAGTTCTTC. This encodes CASSFLANEQFF.

The count of this clone is one. This CDR3 reads CASSSLLVTSYNEQFF. DNA of the CDR3: TGTGCCAGCAGTTCCCTGCTTGTAACATCCTACAATGAGCAGTTCTTC. V and J are TRBV28 and TRBJ2-1; D not certain. Between the trimmed V and J ends, which lost 4 bases and 1 base, there was a span of 14 bases. Germline loops: CDR1 MDHEN, CDR2 SYDVKM. This CDR3 is built from 16 residues. Complete variable domain (other parts from reference TRBV28 and TRBJ2-1): DVKVTQSSRYLVKRTGEKVFLECVQDMDHENMFWYRQDPGLGLRLIYFSYDVKMKEKGDIPEGYSVSREKKERFSLILESASTNQTSMYLCASSSLLVTSYNEQFFGPGTRLTVL.

The rearrangement uses TRBV5-1 and TRBJ2-7; 8 positions match TRBD1. J lost 1 base, V lost 0 bases, and 0 bases had no gene match. The CDR3 sequence is 14 residues long. Per germline, CDR1 SGHRS and CDR2 YFSETQ. The CDR3 sequence: CASSLGDRSYEQYF. As DNA, the CDR3 is TGCGCCAGCAGCTTGGGGGACAGGTCCTACGAGCAGTACTTC.

The genes are TRBV20-1 and TRBJ2-7; 9 bases line up with TRBD2. Germline-derived CDR1 and CDR2 are DFQATT and SNEGSKA (reference sequence). V trimming: 3 bases; J trimming: 2 bases; junction bases outside the gene matches: 5. The CDR3 consists of 14 residues. CDR3 amino acids: CSASLTSGPYEQYF. The DNA of the CDR3 is TGCAGTGCTAGTCTGACTAGCGGCCCCTACGAGCAGTACTTC.

This clone occurred once. This chain joins TRBV28 and TRBJ1-1; D may be TRBD1 (5 bases). The CDR3 spans 15 residues. Looked up from germline, CDR1 is MDHEN and CDR2 is SYDVKM. Trimming took off 4 bases at V and 1 base at J, with 13 bases between the two ends. In nucleotides, the CDR3 is TGTGCCAGCAGTTCAACAGGAGCCTCGAACACTGAAGCTTTCTTT. Protein sequence: CASSSTGASNTEAFF.